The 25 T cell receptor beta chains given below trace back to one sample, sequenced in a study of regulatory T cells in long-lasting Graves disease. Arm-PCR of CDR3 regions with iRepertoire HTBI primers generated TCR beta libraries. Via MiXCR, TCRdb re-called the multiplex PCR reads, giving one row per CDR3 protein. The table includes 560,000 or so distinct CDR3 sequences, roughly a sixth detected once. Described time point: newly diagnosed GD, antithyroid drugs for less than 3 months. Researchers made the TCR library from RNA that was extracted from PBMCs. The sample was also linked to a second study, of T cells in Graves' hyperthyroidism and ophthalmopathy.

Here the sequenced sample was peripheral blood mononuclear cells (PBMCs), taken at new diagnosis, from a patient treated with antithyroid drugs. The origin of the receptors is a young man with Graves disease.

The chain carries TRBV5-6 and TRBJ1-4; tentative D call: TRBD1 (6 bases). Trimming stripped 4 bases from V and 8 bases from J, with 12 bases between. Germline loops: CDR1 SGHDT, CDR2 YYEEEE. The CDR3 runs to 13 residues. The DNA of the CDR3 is TGTGCCAGCAGCCACAGGGTTGGCGAAAAACTGTTTTTT. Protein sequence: CASSHRVGEKLFF.

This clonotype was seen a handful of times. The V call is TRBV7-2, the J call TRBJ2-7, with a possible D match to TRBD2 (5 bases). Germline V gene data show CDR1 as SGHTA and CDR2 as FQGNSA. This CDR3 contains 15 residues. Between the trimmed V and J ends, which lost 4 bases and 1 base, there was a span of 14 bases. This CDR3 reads CASSSSLTISYEQYF. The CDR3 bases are TGTGCCAGCAGCTCTTCCTTGACTATTTCCTACGAGCAGTACTTC.

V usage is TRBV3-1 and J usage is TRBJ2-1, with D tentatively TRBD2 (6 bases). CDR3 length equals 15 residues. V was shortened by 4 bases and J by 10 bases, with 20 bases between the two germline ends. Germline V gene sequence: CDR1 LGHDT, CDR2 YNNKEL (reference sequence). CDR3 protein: CASSRGPGGSYEQFF. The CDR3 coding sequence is TGTGCCAGCAGCCGGGGCCCCGGGGGTTCTTACGAGCAGTTCTTC.

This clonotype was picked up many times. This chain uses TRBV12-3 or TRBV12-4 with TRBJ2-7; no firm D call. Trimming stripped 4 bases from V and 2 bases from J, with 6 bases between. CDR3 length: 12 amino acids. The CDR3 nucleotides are TGTGCCAGCAGTTACGGACCCTACGAGCAGTACTTC. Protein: CASSYGPYEQYF.

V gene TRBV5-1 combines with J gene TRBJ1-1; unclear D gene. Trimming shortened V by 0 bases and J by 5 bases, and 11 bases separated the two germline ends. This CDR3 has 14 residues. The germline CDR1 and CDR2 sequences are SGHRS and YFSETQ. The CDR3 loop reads CASSLALGFTEAFF. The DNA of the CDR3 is TGCGCCAGCAGCTTGGCCCTGGGTTTTACTGAAGCTTTCTTT.

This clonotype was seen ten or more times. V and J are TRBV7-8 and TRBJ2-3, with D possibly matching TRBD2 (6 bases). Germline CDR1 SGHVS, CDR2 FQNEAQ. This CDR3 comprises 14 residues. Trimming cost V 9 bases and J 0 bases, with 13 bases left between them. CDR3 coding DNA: TGTGCCAGTCGGGAGAGAACTAGCACAGATACGCAGTATTTT. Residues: CASRERTSTDTQYF.

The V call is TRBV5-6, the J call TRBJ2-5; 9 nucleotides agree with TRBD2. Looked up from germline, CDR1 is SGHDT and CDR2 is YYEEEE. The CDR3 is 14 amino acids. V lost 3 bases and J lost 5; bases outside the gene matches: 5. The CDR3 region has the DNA TGTGCCAGCAGCTCGGGACTAGCCTGGGAGACCCAGTACTTC. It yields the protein CASSSGLAWETQYF.

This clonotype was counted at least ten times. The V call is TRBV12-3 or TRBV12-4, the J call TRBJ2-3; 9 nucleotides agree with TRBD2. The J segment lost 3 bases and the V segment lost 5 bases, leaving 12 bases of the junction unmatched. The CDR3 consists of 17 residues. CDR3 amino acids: CASSKLPSGVSTDTQYF. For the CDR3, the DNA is TGTGCCAGCAGTAAGCTTCCTAGCGGGGTATCTACAGATACGCAGTATTTT.

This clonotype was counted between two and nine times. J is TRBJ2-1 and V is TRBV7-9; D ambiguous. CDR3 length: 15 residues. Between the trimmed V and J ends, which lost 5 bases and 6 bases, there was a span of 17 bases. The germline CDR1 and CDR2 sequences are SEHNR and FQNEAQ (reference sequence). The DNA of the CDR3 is TGTGCCAGCAGCCGGCCGTTGGACCGTGGCAATGAGCAGTTCTTC. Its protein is CASSRPLDRGNEQFF.

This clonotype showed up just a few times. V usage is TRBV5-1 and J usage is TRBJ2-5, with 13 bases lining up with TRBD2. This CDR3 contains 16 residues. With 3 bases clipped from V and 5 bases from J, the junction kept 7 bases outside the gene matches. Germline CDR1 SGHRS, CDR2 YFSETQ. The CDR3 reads CASSSGLAGVRETQYF. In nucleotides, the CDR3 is TGCGCCAGCAGCTCCGGACTAGCGGGAGTCAGGGAGACCCAGTACTTC.

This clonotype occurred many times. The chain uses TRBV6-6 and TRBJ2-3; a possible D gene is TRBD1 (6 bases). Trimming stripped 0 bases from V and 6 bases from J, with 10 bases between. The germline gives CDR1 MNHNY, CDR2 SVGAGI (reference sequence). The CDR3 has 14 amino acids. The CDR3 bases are TGTGCCAGCAGTTACTCGCAGGGGCGGGATACGCAGTATTTT. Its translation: CASSYSQGRDTQYF.

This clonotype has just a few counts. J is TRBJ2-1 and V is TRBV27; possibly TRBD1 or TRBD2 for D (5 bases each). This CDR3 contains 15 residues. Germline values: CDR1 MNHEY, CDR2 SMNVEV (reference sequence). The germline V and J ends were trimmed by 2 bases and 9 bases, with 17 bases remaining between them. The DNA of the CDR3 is TGTGCCAGCAGTTTAGGGACCCGGGGCGCGACTGAGCAGTTCTTC. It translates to CASSLGTRGATEQFF.

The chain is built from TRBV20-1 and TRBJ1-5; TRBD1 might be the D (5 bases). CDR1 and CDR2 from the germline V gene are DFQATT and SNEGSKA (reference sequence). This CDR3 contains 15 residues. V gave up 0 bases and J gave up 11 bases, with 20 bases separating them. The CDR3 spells CSARDTRGEGVAQHF. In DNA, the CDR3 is TGCAGTGCTAGAGATACTAGAGGGGAGGGAGTTGCCCAGCATTTT.

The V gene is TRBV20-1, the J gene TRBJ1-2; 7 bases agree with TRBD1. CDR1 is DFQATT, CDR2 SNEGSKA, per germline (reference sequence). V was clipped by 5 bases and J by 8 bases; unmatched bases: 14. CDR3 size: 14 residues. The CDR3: CSALTRQGTVGYTF. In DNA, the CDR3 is TGCAGTGCTCTAACCAGACAGGGAACGGTAGGCTACACCTTC.

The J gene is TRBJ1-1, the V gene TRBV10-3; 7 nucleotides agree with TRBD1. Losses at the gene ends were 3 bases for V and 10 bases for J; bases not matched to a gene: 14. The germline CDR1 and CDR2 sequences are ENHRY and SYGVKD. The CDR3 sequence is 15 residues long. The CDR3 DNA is TGTGCCATCAGTGATGTCAGGGGGATTCTAAGTAGAGCTTTCTTT. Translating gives CAISDVRGILSRAFF.

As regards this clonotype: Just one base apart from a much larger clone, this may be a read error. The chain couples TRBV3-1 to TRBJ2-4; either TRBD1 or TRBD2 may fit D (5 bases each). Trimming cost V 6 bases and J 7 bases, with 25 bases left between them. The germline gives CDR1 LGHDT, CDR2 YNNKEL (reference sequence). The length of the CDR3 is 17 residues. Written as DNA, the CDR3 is TGTGCCAGCAGAGTATCAGCCGGGGCTGAGGAGAGGAACATTCAGTACTTC. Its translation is CASRVSAGAEERNIQYF.

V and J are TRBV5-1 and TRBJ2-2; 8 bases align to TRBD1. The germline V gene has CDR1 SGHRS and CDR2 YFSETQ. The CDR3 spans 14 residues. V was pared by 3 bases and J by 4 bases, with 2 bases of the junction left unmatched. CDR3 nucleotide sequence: TGCGCCAGCAGCTCCGACAGGGGCACCGGGGAGCTGTTTTTT. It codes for CASSSDRGTGELFF.

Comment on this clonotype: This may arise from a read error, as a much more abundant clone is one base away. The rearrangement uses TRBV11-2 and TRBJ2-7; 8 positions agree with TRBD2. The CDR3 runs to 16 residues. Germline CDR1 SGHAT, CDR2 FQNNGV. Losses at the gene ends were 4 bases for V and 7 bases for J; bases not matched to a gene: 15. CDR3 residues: CASSWLAGPSGNEQYF. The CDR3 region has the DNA TGTGCCAGCAGCTGGTTAGCGGGGCCTTCGGGCAATGAGCAGTACTTC.

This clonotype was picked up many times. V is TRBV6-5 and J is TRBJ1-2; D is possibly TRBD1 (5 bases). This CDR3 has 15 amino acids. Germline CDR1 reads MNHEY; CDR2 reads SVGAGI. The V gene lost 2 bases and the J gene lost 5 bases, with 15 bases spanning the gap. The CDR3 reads CASSYLPGEGYGYTF. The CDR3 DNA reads TGTGCCAGCAGTTACCTACCCGGGGAGGGGTATGGCTACACCTTC.

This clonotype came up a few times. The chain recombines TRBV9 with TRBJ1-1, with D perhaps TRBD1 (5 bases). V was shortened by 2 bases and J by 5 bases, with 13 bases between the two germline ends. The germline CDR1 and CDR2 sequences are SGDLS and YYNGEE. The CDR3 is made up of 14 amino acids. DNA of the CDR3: TGTGCCAGCAGCGTTACCGGGACGGGGACTGAAGCTTTCTTT. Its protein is CASSVTGTGTEAFF.

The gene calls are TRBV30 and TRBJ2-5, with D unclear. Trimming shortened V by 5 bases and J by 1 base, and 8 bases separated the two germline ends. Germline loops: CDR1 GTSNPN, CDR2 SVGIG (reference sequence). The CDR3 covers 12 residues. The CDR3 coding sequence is TGTGCCTGGGAGGCCACCCAAGAGACCCAGTACTTC. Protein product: CAWEATQETQYF.

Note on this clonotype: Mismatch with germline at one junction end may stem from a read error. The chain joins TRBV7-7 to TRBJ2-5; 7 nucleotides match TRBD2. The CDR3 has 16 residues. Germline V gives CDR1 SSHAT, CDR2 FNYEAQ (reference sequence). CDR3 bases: TGTGCTAGCAGCGGGACCCCTTACCCCGTCCAAGAGACCCAGTACTTC. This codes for CASSGTPYPVQETQYF.

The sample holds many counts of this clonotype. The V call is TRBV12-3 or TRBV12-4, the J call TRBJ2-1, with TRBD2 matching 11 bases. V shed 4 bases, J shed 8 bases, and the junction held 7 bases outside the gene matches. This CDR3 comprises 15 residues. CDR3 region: CASSSRTSGHYEQFF. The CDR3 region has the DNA TGTGCCAGCAGTTCCAGGACTAGCGGGCACTATGAGCAGTTCTTC.

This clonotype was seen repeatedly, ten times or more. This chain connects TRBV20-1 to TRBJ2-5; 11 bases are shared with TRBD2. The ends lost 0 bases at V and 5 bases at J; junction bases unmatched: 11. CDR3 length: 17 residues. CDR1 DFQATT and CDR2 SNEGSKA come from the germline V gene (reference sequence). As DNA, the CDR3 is TGCAGTGCTAGAGATCCCCTAGCGGGAGGAGGGGGGGAGACCCAGTACTTC. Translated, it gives CSARDPLAGGGGETQYF.

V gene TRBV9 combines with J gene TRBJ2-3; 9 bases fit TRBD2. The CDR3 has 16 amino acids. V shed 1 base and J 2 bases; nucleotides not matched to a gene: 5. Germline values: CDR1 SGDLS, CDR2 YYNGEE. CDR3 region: CASSVPTSGATDTQYF. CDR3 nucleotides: TGTGCCAGCAGCGTACCGACTAGCGGTGCCACAGATACGCAGTATTTT.